This TCR beta chain was sequenced during a study of OX40 agonist ivuxolimab in advanced cancers. About the study: Cancers in dose escalation were hepatocellular, melanoma, renal cell and head and neck. Regarding the study as a whole: Averaging showed that CD8+ T cells had more expanded clones than CD4+ did.

TCRdb's table, derived via immunoSEQ multiplex PCR, lists solely in-frame clones and lacks some. The sample includes tens of thousands of clones, roughly nine tenths of them seen just once. Of note for this clone: Its antigen is currently unknown.

Sample: CD4+ or CD8+ T cells sorted from blood, taken in a trial of the OX40 agonist ivuxolimab. The receptor comes from an adult with an advanced solid tumor such as melanoma, head and neck, liver or kidney cancer.

CDR3 in DNA: TGTGCCAGCAGCTTACGGACTAGCCACACAGATACGCAGTATTTT. Its protein is CASSLRTSHTDTQYF. This chain uses TRBV7-9 with TRBJ2-3, with TRBD2 identical over 8 bases. CDR1 and CDR2 from the germline V gene are SEHNR and FQNEAQ (reference sequence). The CDR3 is 15 amino acids. The J segment lost 2 bases and the V segment lost 2 bases, leaving 3 bases of the junction unmatched. Together with reference TRBV7-9 and TRBJ2-3, the CDR3 gives the full variable domain: DTGVSQNPRHKITKRGQNVTFRCDPISEHNRLYWYRQTLGQGPEFLTYFQNEAQLEKSRLLSDRFSAERPKGSFSTLEIQRTEQGDSAMYLCASSLRTSHTDTQYFGPGTRLTVL.